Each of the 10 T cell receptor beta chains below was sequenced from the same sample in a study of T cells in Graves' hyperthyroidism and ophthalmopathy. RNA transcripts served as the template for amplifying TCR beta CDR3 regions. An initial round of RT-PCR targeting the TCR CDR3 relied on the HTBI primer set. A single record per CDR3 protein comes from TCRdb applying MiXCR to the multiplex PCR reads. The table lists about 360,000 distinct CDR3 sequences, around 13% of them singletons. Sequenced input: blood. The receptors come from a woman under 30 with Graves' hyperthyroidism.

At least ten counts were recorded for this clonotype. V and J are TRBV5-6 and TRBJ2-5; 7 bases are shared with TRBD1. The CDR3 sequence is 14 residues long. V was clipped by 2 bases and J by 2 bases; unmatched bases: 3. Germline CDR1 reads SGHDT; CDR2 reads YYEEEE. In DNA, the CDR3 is TGTGCCAGCAGCTTTGGACAGGTTCAAGAGACCCAGTACTTC. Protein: CASSFGQVQETQYF.

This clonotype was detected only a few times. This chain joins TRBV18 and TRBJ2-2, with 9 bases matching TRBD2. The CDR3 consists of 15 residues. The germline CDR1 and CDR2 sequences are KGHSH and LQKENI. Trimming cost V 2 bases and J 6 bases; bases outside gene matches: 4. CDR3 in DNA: TGTGCCAGCTCACCATGGGCTAGCGGGGCCGGGGAGCTGTTTTTT. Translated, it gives CASSPWASGAGELFF.

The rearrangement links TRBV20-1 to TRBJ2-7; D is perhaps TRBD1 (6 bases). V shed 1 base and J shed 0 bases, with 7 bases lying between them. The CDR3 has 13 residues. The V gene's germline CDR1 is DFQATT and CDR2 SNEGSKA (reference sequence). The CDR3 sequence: CSARGGHSYEQYF. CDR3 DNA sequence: TGCAGTGCTAGAGGGGGGCACTCCTACGAGCAGTACTTC.

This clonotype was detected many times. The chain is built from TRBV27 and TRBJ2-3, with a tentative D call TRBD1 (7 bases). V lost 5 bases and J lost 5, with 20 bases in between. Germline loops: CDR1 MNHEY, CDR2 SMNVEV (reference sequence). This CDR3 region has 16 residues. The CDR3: CASSGSPGQRVDTQYF. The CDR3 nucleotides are TGTGCCAGCAGTGGGTCGCCGGGACAGCGGGTAGATACGCAGTATTTT.

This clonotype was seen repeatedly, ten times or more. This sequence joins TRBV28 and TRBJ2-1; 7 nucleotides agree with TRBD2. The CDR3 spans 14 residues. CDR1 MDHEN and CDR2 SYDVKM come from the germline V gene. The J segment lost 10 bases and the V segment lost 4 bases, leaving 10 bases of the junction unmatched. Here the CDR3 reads CASSSPVAGGEQFF. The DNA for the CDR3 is TGTGCCAGCAGTTCCCCCGTAGCGGGTGGGGAGCAGTTCTTC.

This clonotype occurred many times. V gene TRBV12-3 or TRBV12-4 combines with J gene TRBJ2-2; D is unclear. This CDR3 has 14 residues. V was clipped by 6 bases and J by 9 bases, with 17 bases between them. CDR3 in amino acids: CASSPSPGYRELFF. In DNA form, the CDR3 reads TGTGCCAGCAGCCCCTCTCCAGGTTACCGGGAGCTGTTTTTT.

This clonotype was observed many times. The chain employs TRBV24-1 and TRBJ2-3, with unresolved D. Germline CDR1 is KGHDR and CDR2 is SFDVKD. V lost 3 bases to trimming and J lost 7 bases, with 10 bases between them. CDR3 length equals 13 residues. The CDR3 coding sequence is TGTGCCACCAGTGATCGGACCCTAAATACGCAGTATTTT. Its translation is CATSDRTLNTQYF.

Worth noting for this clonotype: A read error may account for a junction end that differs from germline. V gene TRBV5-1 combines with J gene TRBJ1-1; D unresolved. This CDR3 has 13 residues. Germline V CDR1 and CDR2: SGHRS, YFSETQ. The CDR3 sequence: CASSSYTNAEAFF. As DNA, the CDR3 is TGCGCCAGCAGTTCTTACACGAACGCTGAAGCTTTCTTT.

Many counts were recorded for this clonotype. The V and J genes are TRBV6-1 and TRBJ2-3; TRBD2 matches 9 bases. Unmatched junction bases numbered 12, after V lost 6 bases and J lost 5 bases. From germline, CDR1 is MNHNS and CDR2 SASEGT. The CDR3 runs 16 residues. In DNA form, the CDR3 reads TGTGCCAGCAGCCCCTTCGGGCGGGGGGGGGGAGATACGCAGTATTTT. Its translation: CASSPFGRGGGDTQYF.

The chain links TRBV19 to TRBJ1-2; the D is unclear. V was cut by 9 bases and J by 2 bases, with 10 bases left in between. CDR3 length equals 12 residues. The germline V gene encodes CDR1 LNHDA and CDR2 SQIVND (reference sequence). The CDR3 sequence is CASKRSNYGYTF. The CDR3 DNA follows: TGTGCCAGCAAACGGTCAAACTATGGCTACACCTTC.